This T cell receptor beta chain derives from a study of blood T cells in healthy people across ages. The study's findings and limits: Older age went with lower TCR beta diversity per million T cells, in a roughly linear way. Both naive CD4+ cell counts and diversity were greater in long-lived donors than in aged donors.

The authors ran a second PCR of about 7 to 12 cycles using a sample-barcoded 5' primer and a J-beta primer mix. Unique molecular identifiers of 12 random nucleotides labeled each cDNA. TCRdb independently ran MiXCR on the 5' RACE reads; one entry per CDR3 protein. The repertoire holds 950,000 to 1,200,000 distinct CDR3 sequences, with around two fifths as singletons. This clonotype was seen a few times. The antigen is unknown. This CDR3 has 14 amino acids. Germline V CDR1 and CDR2: KGHSH, LQKENI. V lost 5 bases, J lost 1 base, and 12 bases lay in between. Sequencing used blood. This sequence joins TRBV18 and TRBJ2-7, with D perhaps being TRBD1 or TRBD2 (5 bases each). The TCR originated in a man between 18 and 35 years old in good health. The CDR3 DNA is TGTGCCAGCTCATGGGGGACGGAGTCCTACGAGCAGTACTTC. Protein sequence: CASSWGTESYEQYF.